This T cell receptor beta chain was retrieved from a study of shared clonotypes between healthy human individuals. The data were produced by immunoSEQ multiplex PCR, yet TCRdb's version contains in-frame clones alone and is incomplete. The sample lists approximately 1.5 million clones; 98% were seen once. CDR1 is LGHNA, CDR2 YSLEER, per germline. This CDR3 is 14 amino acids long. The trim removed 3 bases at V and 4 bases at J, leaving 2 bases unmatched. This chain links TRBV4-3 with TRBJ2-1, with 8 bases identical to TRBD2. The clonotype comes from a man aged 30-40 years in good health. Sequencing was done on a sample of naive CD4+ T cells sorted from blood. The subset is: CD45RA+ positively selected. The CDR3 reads CASSQGLGYNEQFF. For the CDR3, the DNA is TGCGCCAGCAGCCAGGGACTAGGGTACAATGAGCAGTTCTTC.